The 20 T cell receptor beta chains given below trace back to one sample, sequenced in a study of blood T cell repertoires in COVID-19. Sequencing used immunoSEQ multiplex PCR; TCRdb keeps in-frame clones, though not all of them. The sample holds about 340,000 clones; 87% are singletons and the top ten take just under 6.5%. Material: peripheral blood. Receptors were obtained from a woman in her 50s with COVID-19, enrolled during active disease.

The chain recombines TRBV9 with TRBJ2-3; 9 nucleotides agree with TRBD2. Germline lookup yields CDR1 SGDLS and CDR2 YYNGEE. The ends lost 3 bases at V and 1 base at J; junction bases unmatched: 6. This CDR3 region has 16 residues. CDR3 coding DNA: TGTGCCAGCAGCGCCGGGACTAGCCGCCGCACAGATACGCAGTATTTT. As protein: CASSAGTSRRTDTQYF.

The chain is built from TRBV24-1 and TRBJ1-2; the D gene is possibly TRBD1 (5 bases). The germline V and J ends were trimmed by 7 bases and 4 bases, with 18 bases remaining between them. Germline V gene lookup returns CDR1 KGHDR and CDR2 SFDVKD. The CDR3 runs 15 residues. CDR3 in DNA: TGTGCCACCAGATGGCTGACAGTCATAGGCTATGGCTACACCTTC. Its translation: CATRWLTVIGYGYTF.

CDR3 coding DNA: TGTGCCAGCAGTCCCCTTTACCGAGCTAACTATGGCTACACCTTC. Translation gives CASSPLYRANYGYTF. The chain combines TRBV27 with TRBJ1-2; unclear D gene. V was trimmed by 5 bases and J by 0 bases, leaving 13 bases between them. CDR1 and CDR2 from the germline V gene are MNHEY and SMNVEV (reference sequence). This CDR3 has 15 amino acids.

This chain uses TRBV10-3 with TRBJ1-5, with a tentative D call TRBD1 (5 bases). The V gene lost 1 base and the J gene lost 2 bases, with 12 bases spanning the gap. From germline, CDR1 is ENHRY and CDR2 SYGVKD. This CDR3 contains 16 residues. The CDR3 reads CAISEWGDMGNQPQHF. The CDR3 DNA reads TGTGCCATCAGTGAGTGGGGGGATATGGGCAATCAGCCCCAGCATTTT.

V is TRBV15 and J is TRBJ1-5; tentative D call: TRBD1 (5 bases). CDR1 and CDR2 (germline): LNHNV, YYDKDF (reference sequence). The germline V and J ends were trimmed by 4 bases and 6 bases, with 10 bases remaining between them. The CDR3 runs 13 residues. CDR3 in amino acids: CATSMTVIQPQHF. CDR3 coding DNA: TGTGCCACCAGCATGACAGTTATTCAGCCCCAGCATTTT. Full variable domain (remainder filled in from reference TRBV15 and TRBJ1-5): DAMVIQNPRYQVTQFGKPVTLSCSQTLNHNVMYWYQQKSSQAPKLLFHYYDKDFNNEADTPDNFQSRRPNTSFCFLDIRSPGLGDTAMYLCATSMTVIQPQHFGDGTRLSIL.

This clone was detected once. V gene TRBV30 combines with J gene TRBJ2-2, with a possible D match to TRBD1 (6 bases). From germline, CDR1 is GTSNPN and CDR2 SVGIG (reference sequence). The V gene lost 7 bases and the J gene lost 0 bases, with 15 bases spanning the gap. The CDR3 loop spans 15 amino acids. The CDR3 DNA sequence: TGTGCCTTCCAGACAGGCAATACGAACACCGGGGAGCTGTTTTTT. Its translation: CAFQTGNTNTGELFF.

This chain joins TRBV7-2 and TRBJ2-1; tentative D call: TRBD1 (6 bases). Per germline, CDR1 SGHTA and CDR2 FQGNSA. This CDR3 spans 14 amino acids. Trimming took off 3 bases at V and 10 bases at J, with 16 bases between the two ends. The chain's CDR3 is CASSFRDTTQEQFF. The DNA of the CDR3 is TGTGCCAGCAGCTTCCGGGACACGACACAGGAGCAGTTCTTC.

This clone is a singleton in its sample. In DNA, the CDR3 is TGTGCCAGTAGTACTACAGGGTTCGAGCAGTACTTC. Translating gives CASSTTGFEQYF. The V call is TRBV19, the J call TRBJ2-7, with D possibly TRBD1 on 6 matching bases. This CDR3 has 12 residues. V lost 4 bases, J lost 6 bases, and 10 bases lay in between. Per germline, CDR1 LNHDA and CDR2 SQIVND (reference sequence).

J is TRBJ1-2 and V is TRBV5-1; D call uncertain. Per germline, CDR1 SGHRS and CDR2 YFSETQ. The V end lost 0 bases, the J end lost 0 bases, and 9 bases lay between the germline ends. The CDR3 has 15 amino acids. CDR3 sequence (DNA): TGCGCCAGCAGCTTGGAAACAGAAGCTAACTATGGCTACACCTTC. Translation gives CASSLETEANYGYTF.

The gene calls are TRBV7-6 and TRBJ2-1; 8 positions match TRBD2. Germline V gene lookup returns CDR1 SGHVS and CDR2 FNYEAQ. This CDR3 spans 17 amino acids. Trimming cost V 1 base and J 5 bases; bases outside gene matches: 10. CDR3 sequence reads: CASSLVLAGRDNNEQFF. CDR3 nucleotides: TGTGCCAGCAGCTTAGTTTTGGCCGGGAGGGATAACAATGAGCAGTTCTTC.

The chain recombines TRBV5-1 with TRBJ2-6, with a possible D match to TRBD1 (5 bases). The CDR3 is 16 residues long. Trimming cost V 0 bases and J 0 bases, with 7 bases left between them. CDR1 and CDR2 (germline): SGHRS, YFSETQ. CDR3 region: CASSLGQFSGANVLTF. CDR3 DNA sequence: TGCGCCAGCAGCTTGGGACAGTTCTCTGGGGCCAACGTCCTGACTTTC.

The rearrangement links TRBV25-1 to TRBJ2-7; D perhaps matches TRBD2 (6 bases). The germline V and J ends were trimmed by 5 bases and 4 bases, with 15 bases remaining between them. Germline V gene lookup returns CDR1 MGHDK and CDR2 SYGVNS. This CDR3 contains 14 residues. The CDR3 here is CASSLGTGRYEQYF. The CDR3 nucleotides read TGTGCCAGCAGTCTTGGGACTGGTCGGTACGAGCAGTACTTC.

The rearrangement joins TRBV4-1 to TRBJ1-2; maybe TRBD1 (5 bases). The V gene lost 5 bases and the J gene lost 3 bases, with 13 bases spanning the gap. Germline-derived CDR1 and CDR2 are MGHRA and YSYEKL. The CDR3 contains 14 residues. CDR3 loop: CASSFRTQDYGYTF. CDR3 nucleotide sequence: TGCGCCAGCAGCTTTCGGACACAAGACTATGGCTACACCTTC.

The chain uses TRBV6-5 and TRBJ2-7; 10 bases match TRBD1. The CDR3 sequence is 16 residues long. Germline V gene data show CDR1 as MNHEY and CDR2 as SVGAGI. V lost 1 base and J lost 3; bases outside the gene matches: 6. Written as DNA, the CDR3 is TGTGCCAGCAGTTACTTGACAGGGGGCAAACTCTACGAGCAGTACTTC. Protein product: CASSYLTGGKLYEQYF.

The chain links TRBV24-1 to TRBJ1-2; 9 nucleotides match TRBD1. Per the germline V gene, CDR1 is KGHDR and CDR2 is SFDVKD. This CDR3 comprises 15 residues. Trimming took 4 bases from V and 3 from J; bases not matched to a gene: 5. The CDR3 region is CATSDTGTGHYGYTF. CDR3 nucleotides: TGTGCCACCAGTGACACCGGGACAGGGCACTATGGCTACACCTTC.

The chain is built from TRBV6-5 and TRBJ1-2; D perhaps matches TRBD1 (5 bases). Germline CDR1 is MNHEY and CDR2 is SVGAGI. The length of the CDR3 is 15 residues. The V end lost 5 bases, the J end lost 10 bases, and 23 bases lay between the germline ends. The CDR3 loop reads CASSRLGQGRLSYTF. For the CDR3, the DNA is TGTGCCAGCAGTCGCCTGGGGCAGGGTAGGCTTTCCTACACCTTC.

The gene calls are TRBV5-1 and TRBJ1-2; TRBD1 agrees at 7 bases. CDR1 and CDR2 from the germline V gene are SGHRS and YFSETQ. The junction had 19 bases not matched to a gene; V was cut back by 0 bases and J by 8 bases. The CDR3 runs 18 residues. The CDR3 region is CASSLAGTAGNPLDGYTF. In DNA form, the CDR3 reads TGCGCCAGCAGCTTGGCTGGGACAGCAGGGAACCCTCTCGACGGCTACACCTTC.

This clone showed up just once. The chain couples TRBV7-9 to TRBJ1-2, with D perhaps TRBD1 (5 bases). The CDR3 loop spans 16 amino acids. Germline lookup yields CDR1 SEHNR and CDR2 FQNEAQ (reference sequence). Trimming pared 1 base from V and 3 bases from J, leaving 15 bases between. The CDR3 nucleotides read TGTGCCAGCAGCTTAGATCGGGGGAGGGACGACTATGGCTACACCTTC. It translates to CASSLDRGRDDYGYTF. Looking up the rest from reference TRBV7-9 and TRBJ1-2 gives the full variable domain: DTGVSQNPRHKITKRGQNVTFRCDPISEHNRLYWYRQTLGQGPEFLTYFQNEAQLEKSRLLSDRFSAERPKGSFSTLEIQRTEQGDSAMYLCASSLDRGRDDYGYTFGSGTRLTVV.

The CDR3 reads CSVGDSSNQPQHF. CDR3 DNA: TGCAGCGTTGGGGACAGCAGTAATCAGCCCCAGCATTTT. V usage is TRBV29-1 and J usage is TRBJ1-5; 7 bases align to TRBD1. In germline, CDR1 is SQVTM, CDR2 ANQGSEA. V shed 4 bases and J 4 bases; nucleotides not matched to a gene: 4. The CDR3 covers 13 residues.

The J gene is TRBJ2-5, the V gene TRBV5-1; the D gene is possibly TRBD1 (7 bases). This CDR3 is built from 15 residues. CDR1 and CDR2 from the germline V gene are SGHRS and YFSETQ. V lost 2 bases and J 0 bases, leaving 11 bases between the germline ends. The CDR3: CASSFQGGHQETQYF. The CDR3 region has the DNA TGCGCCAGCAGCTTTCAGGGGGGCCACCAAGAGACCCAGTACTTC. Looking up the rest from reference TRBV5-1 and TRBJ2-5 gives the full variable domain: KAGVTQTPRYLIKTRGQQVTLSCSPISGHRSVSWYQQTPGQGLQFLFEYFSETQRNKGNFPGRFSGRQFSNSRSEMNVSTLELGDSALYLCASSFQGGHQETQYFGPGTRLLVL.